The 23 T cell receptor beta chains presented below share a single source sample, sequenced in a study of cytomegalovirus exposure and HLA in healthy donors (dated by TCRdb to between 2016 and 2019). The method was the immunoSEQ multiplex PCR assay. The multiplex PCR relied on a mix of 60 forward primers for TCR Vbeta segments and 13 reverse primers for TCR Jbeta segments. The table was pulled from immuneACCESS by TCRdb, which kept in-frame rearrangements only. Such tables lose some clones; where checked, under half of the loss comes from unresolved V genes, and the rest has no known cause. Within this sample are more than 200,000 clones, with approximately 80% of them counted one time only. Jointly, the top ten make up 0.2% to 0.25% of the sample. Sequenced sample: PBMCs. These receptors all come from a girl aged 2-15 years in good health and CMV-seronegative.

The CDR3 protein is CASRPYMNTEAFF. The CDR3 nucleotides are TGTGCCAGTAGACCCTATATGAACACTGAAGCTTTCTTT. The rearrangement joins TRBV19 to TRBJ1-1, with unresolved D. The CDR3 runs to 13 residues. Between the trimmed V and J ends, which lost 6 bases and 0 bases, there was a span of 8 bases. Germline-derived CDR1 and CDR2 are LNHDA and SQIVND (reference sequence). Full variable domain (outside the CDR3, taken from reference TRBV19 and TRBJ1-1): DGGITQSPKYLFRKEGQNVTLSCEQNLNHDAMYWYRQDPGQGLRLIYYSQIVNDFQKGDIAEGYSVSREKKESFPLTVTSAQKNPTAFYLCASRPYMNTEAFFGQGTRLTVV.

The chain joins TRBV19 to TRBJ1-1; 12 bases fit TRBD1. Trimming removed 10 bases from V and 4 bases from J; junction bases left unmatched: 4. The germline CDR1 and CDR2 sequences are LNHDA and SQIVND (reference sequence). CDR3 length: 13 amino acids. In nucleotides, the CDR3 is TGTGCCACCCGGGACAGGGGGCTCACTGAAGCTTTCTTT. The encoded protein is CATRDRGLTEAFF.

This clone was seen more than once but under ten times. The chain combines TRBV4-1 with TRBJ2-1; tentative D call: TRBD2 (6 bases). V was trimmed by 0 bases and J by 0 bases, leaving 24 bases between them. Germline assignment: CDR1 MGHRA and CDR2 YSYEKL. This CDR3 contains 21 residues. CDR3 protein: CASSQETGPSLAEGSYNEQFF. The CDR3 nucleotides are TGCGCCAGCAGCCAAGAGACGGGTCCGTCACTAGCTGAGGGCTCCTACAATGAGCAGTTCTTC.

This chain links TRBV6-6 with TRBJ1-6, with D maybe TRBD1 (5 bases). Germline assignment: CDR1 MNHNY and CDR2 SVGAGI (reference sequence). The CDR3 spans 16 residues. V was cut by 6 bases and J by 9 bases, with 21 bases left in between. This CDR3 reads CASRVTLGGIGSPLHF. CDR3 nucleotide sequence: TGTGCCAGCAGAGTTACATTGGGGGGAATCGGTTCACCCCTCCACTTT.

The chain carries TRBV28 and TRBJ2-1; tentatively, D is TRBD2 (6 bases). Germline V gene lookup returns CDR1 MDHEN and CDR2 SYDVKM. Deletions cut 7 bases from V and 0 bases from J, with 10 bases between. The CDR3 runs to 14 residues. The CDR3 here is CASIRGSSYNEQFF. For the CDR3, the DNA is TGTGCCAGCATCCGGGGGAGCTCCTACAATGAGCAGTTCTTC.

About this clone: Other nucleotide sequences in the sample specify the same CDR3. J is TRBJ1-1 and V is TRBV6-5; D might be TRBD1 (6 bases). In germline, CDR1 is MNHEY, CDR2 SVGAGI. The germline V and J ends were trimmed by 3 bases and 4 bases, with 9 bases remaining between them. The CDR3 sequence is 13 residues long. The CDR3 DNA sequence: TGTGCCAGCAGTTATGGACAGAGCACTGAAGCTTTCTTT. Translated: CASSYGQSTEAFF.

The chain joins TRBV7-6 to TRBJ2-5, with a tentative D call TRBD1 (5 bases). Germline CDR1 and CDR2: SGHVS and FNYEAQ. Trimming shortened V by 4 bases and J by 4 bases, and 7 bases separated the two germline ends. This CDR3 comprises 12 residues. CDR3 bases: TGTGCCAGCAGCTGGGGCGGAGAGACCCAGTACTTC. It translates to CASSWGGETQYF.

The chain carries TRBV9 and TRBJ1-3; 8 bases are a match to TRBD1. Germline V CDR1 and CDR2: SGDLS, YYNGEE. The CDR3 has 17 residues. V lost 3 bases and J lost 3; bases outside the gene matches: 11. The CDR3 region is CASSALGQGWDGNTIYF. CDR3 nucleotide sequence: TGTGCCAGCAGCGCCTTAGGACAGGGATGGGATGGAAACACCATATATTTT.

The chain recombines TRBV5-4 with TRBJ1-6; D is ambiguous. The CDR3 is 14 residues long. V lost 0 bases and J 7 bases, leaving 8 bases between the germline ends. The germline gives CDR1 SGHNT, CDR2 YYREEE (reference sequence). For the CDR3, the DNA is TGTGCCAGCAGCTTGGCCCGGAGAAATTCACCCCTCCACTTT. Amino acids: CASSLARRNSPLHF.

The V gene is TRBV19, the J gene TRBJ2-7; 7 nucleotides align to TRBD1. V lost 6 bases and J lost 2; bases outside the gene matches: 10. The V gene's germline CDR1 is LNHDA and CDR2 SQIVND (reference sequence). The CDR3 consists of 15 residues. The CDR3 loop reads CASRKPGGNAYEQYF. The CDR3 DNA is TGTGCCAGTAGAAAACCAGGGGGAAACGCCTACGAGCAGTACTTC.

CDR3 sequence reads: CASSPPVTAEQYF. CDR3 coding DNA: TGTGCCAGCTCACCACCGGTCACAGCCGAGCAGTACTTC. The chain carries TRBV18 and TRBJ2-7; no clear D. Trimming pared 0 bases from V and 6 bases from J, leaving 9 bases between. The CDR3 is 13 amino acids. Germline V gene data show CDR1 as KGHSH and CDR2 as LQKENI.

V usage is TRBV6-1 and J usage is TRBJ1-1, with D unresolved. CDR1 is MNHNS and CDR2 is SASEGT in the germline V gene. The V end was cut by 4 bases, the J end by 3 bases, with 9 bases between. This CDR3 is built from 13 residues. The DNA of the CDR3 is TGTGCCAGCAGTGTGCGGGGATACACTGAAGCTTTCTTT. Its translation: CASSVRGYTEAFF.

V gene TRBV19 combines with J gene TRBJ1-5; D gene unclear. Trimming removed 0 bases from V and 5 bases from J, with 5 bases in between. The CDR3 contains 13 residues. Germline CDR1 reads LNHDA; CDR2 reads SQIVND (reference sequence). The CDR3 DNA is TGTGCCAGTAGTATAGACAGTTATCAGCCCCAGCATTTT. It codes for CASSIDSYQPQHF.

The chain has TRBV5-1 and TRBJ1-2; 10 bases are shared with TRBD1. The J segment lost 2 bases and the V segment lost 10 bases, leaving 14 bases of the junction unmatched. This CDR3 comprises 16 residues. CDR1 SGHRS and CDR2 YFSETQ come from the germline V gene. CDR3 DNA sequence: TGCGCCCTGCACCGGGACAGGGGCCCTACCAACTATGGCTACACCTTC. Protein sequence: CALHRDRGPTNYGYTF.

V gene TRBV5-4 combines with J gene TRBJ1-2, with TRBD1 matching over 10 bases. Germline V gives CDR1 SGHNT, CDR2 YYREEE (reference sequence). The CDR3 is made up of 14 amino acids. V was pared by 3 bases and J by 3 bases, with 2 bases of the junction left unmatched. Here the CDR3 reads CASSSGTGDYGYTF. CDR3 coding DNA: TGTGCCAGCAGCTCCGGGACAGGGGACTATGGCTACACCTTC.

The V call is TRBV11-3, the J call TRBJ2-2, with TRBD2 as a possible D gene (6 bases). The CDR3 has 16 amino acids. The V gene lost 5 bases and the J gene lost 0 bases, with 13 bases spanning the gap. CDR1 and CDR2 from the germline V gene are SGHNT and YENEEA. The CDR3 sequence is CASSPRGRPNTGELFF. The CDR3 coding sequence is TGTGCCAGCAGCCCTCGAGGGAGGCCGAACACCGGGGAGCTGTTTTTT.

The V and J genes are TRBV19 and TRBJ2-7; 8 bases align to TRBD1. The V gene end was trimmed by 8 bases and the J gene end by 4 bases; junction bases not matched to a gene: 10. Germline V gives CDR1 LNHDA, CDR2 SQIVND (reference sequence). The CDR3 loop spans 14 amino acids. The CDR3 sequence: CASSTGQAFYEQYF. CDR3 DNA: TGTGCCAGTTCGACGGGACAGGCCTTTTACGAGCAGTACTTC.

This chain connects TRBV6-1 to TRBJ2-1, with D maybe TRBD2 (5 bases). Trimming stripped 9 bases from V and 2 bases from J, with 17 bases between. The CDR3 has 15 amino acids. The germline CDR1 and CDR2 sequences are MNHNS and SASEGT. CDR3 DNA: TGTGCCAGTACTAGGCTCTCTGCTCCCTACAATGAGCAGTTCTTC. This encodes CASTRLSAPYNEQFF.

The rearrangement joins TRBV9 to TRBJ2-5, with 12 bases lining up with TRBD2. The CDR3 extends over 16 amino acids. The V segment lost 0 bases and the J segment 2 bases; nucleotides outside the gene matches: 2. The germline V gene encodes CDR1 SGDLS and CDR2 YYNGEE. The DNA for the CDR3 is TGTGCCAGCAGCGTAGGGGGACTAGCGGGTCAAGAGACCCAGTACTTC. Protein sequence: CASSVGGLAGQETQYF.

This clone was detected only a few times. The chain employs TRBV15 and TRBJ2-1, with D possibly matching TRBD2 (5 bases). Germline CDR1 and CDR2: LNHNV and YYDKDF (reference sequence). There are 14 residues in the CDR3. Trimming cost V 5 bases and J 5 bases, with 13 bases left between them. The CDR3 coding sequence is TGTGCCACCAGCCGAGGCGGACTTGACAATGAGCAGTTCTTC. This gives the protein CATSRGGLDNEQFF.

This clone was seen a handful of times. The same CDR3 can be traced to other DNA sequences in this sample. The CDR3 sequence is CASSSGQVNTEAFF. The CDR3 nucleotides read TGTGCCAGCAGTTCGGGACAGGTTAACACTGAAGCTTTCTTT. J is TRBJ1-1 and V is TRBV6-5, with 8 bases fitting TRBD1. This CDR3 contains 14 residues. The germline gives CDR1 MNHEY, CDR2 SVGAGI. With 4 bases clipped from V and 2 bases from J, the junction kept 3 bases outside the gene matches.

This clone was seen a few times. The chain is built from TRBV19 and TRBJ2-2, with TRBD2 as a possible D gene (5 bases). Germline V lookup: CDR1 LNHDA, CDR2 SQIVND (reference sequence). The length of the CDR3 is 14 residues. Trimming took off 7 bases at V and 0 bases at J, with 9 bases between the two ends. The CDR3 bases are TGTGCCAGTAATTCGGGAACGAACACCGGGGAGCTGTTTTTT. Residues: CASNSGTNTGELFF.

For the CDR3, the DNA is TGTGCCAGCAGCTTAGGTAGCGGGTCCGTGTACGAGCAGTACTTC. Residues: CASSLGSGSVYEQYF. This sequence joins TRBV11-2 and TRBJ2-7; 7 bases map to TRBD2. Trimming cost V 1 base and J 4 bases; bases outside gene matches: 7. The germline gives CDR1 SGHAT, CDR2 FQNNGV. This CDR3 region has 15 residues. Looking up the rest from reference TRBV11-2 and TRBJ2-7 gives the full variable domain: EAGVAQSPRYKIIEKRQSVAFWCNPISGHATLYWYQQILGQGPKLLIQFQNNGVVDDSQLPKDRFSAERLKGVDSTLKIQPAKLEDSAVYLCASSLGSGSVYEQYFGPGTRLTVT.